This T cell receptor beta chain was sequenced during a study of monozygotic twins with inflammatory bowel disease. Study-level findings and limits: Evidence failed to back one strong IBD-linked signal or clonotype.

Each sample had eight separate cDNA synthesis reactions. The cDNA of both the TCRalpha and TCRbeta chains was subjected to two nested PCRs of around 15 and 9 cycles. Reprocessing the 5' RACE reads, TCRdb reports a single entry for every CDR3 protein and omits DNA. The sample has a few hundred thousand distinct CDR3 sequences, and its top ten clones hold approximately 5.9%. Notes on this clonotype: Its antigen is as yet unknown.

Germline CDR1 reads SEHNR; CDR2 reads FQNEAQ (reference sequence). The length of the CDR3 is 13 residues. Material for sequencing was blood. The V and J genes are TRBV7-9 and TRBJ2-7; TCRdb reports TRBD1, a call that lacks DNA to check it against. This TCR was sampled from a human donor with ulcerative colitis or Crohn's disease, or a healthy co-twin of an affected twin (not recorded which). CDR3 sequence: CASSLDDRGEQYF.